What follows are 25 T cell receptor beta chains derived from one specimen sequenced in a study of cytomegalovirus exposure and HLA in healthy donors. Use of 60 Vbeta and 13 Jbeta primers characterized the PCR. TCRdb's table, derived via immunoSEQ multiplex PCR, lists solely in-frame clones and lacks some. The table records about 190,000 clones, 75% to 90% of them present only once. The sample was PBMCs. These receptors were obtained from a woman in her 30s in good health and CMV-seronegative.

The V gene is TRBV5-6, the J gene TRBJ2-2, with a possible D match to TRBD2 (5 bases). The V end was cut by 6 bases, the J end by 1 base, with 13 bases between. CDR1 is SGHDT, CDR2 YYEEEE, per germline. This CDR3 comprises 15 residues. CDR3 coding DNA: TGTGCCAGCATCCTAGGAGGAGGGAACACCGGGGAGCTGTTTTTT. It specifies CASILGGGNTGELFF.

This clone has only one observation. V is TRBV28 and J is TRBJ2-3, with 8 positions matching TRBD2. V gave up 5 bases and J gave up 2 bases; unmatched junction bases: 3. CDR1 and CDR2 from the germline V gene are MDHEN and SYDVKM. The CDR3 sequence is 14 residues long. The CDR3 region is CASSTSGITDTQYF. The DNA for the CDR3 is TGTGCCAGCAGTACTAGCGGAATCACAGATACGCAGTATTTT.

The V gene is TRBV5-1, the J gene TRBJ2-2; 7 bases agree with TRBD2. Germline V gene sequence: CDR1 SGHRS, CDR2 YFSETQ. V lost 4 bases, J lost 2 bases, and 8 bases stayed unmatched. The CDR3 covers 16 residues. CDR3 amino acids: CASSKSPGGNTGELFF. The CDR3 coding sequence is TGCGCCAGCAGCAAGTCGCCGGGGGGAAACACCGGGGAGCTGTTTTTT.

The rearrangement links TRBV11-2 to TRBJ2-2, with TRBD2 identical over 7 bases. There are 14 residues in the CDR3. Germline V gene data show CDR1 as SGHAT and CDR2 as FQNNGV. J gave up 7 bases and V 8 bases, and 10 bases lay outside the gene matches. For the CDR3, the DNA is TGTGCCAGCCTCGGGCAGCCGGGGGGCGGGGAGCTGTTTTTT. It yields the protein CASLGQPGGGELFF.

The gene calls are TRBV18 and TRBJ2-7; the match to TRBD2 covers 7 bases. The CDR3 loop spans 15 amino acids. CDR1 and CDR2 (germline): KGHSH, LQKENI. V shed 0 bases, J shed 4 bases, and the junction held 6 bases outside the gene matches. The DNA of the CDR3 is TGTGCCAGCTCACCACCAAGCGGGAAAGGGTACGAGCAGTACTTC. It codes for CASSPPSGKGYEQYF.

The chain employs TRBV5-1 and TRBJ1-2; 10 positions match TRBD1. Germline V CDR1 and CDR2: SGHRS, YFSETQ. Trimming took 9 bases from V and 5 from J; bases not matched to a gene: 7. This CDR3 contains 13 residues. The CDR3 DNA is TGCGCCACCTCGACAGGGGGCGAATATGGCTACACCTTC. Protein product: CATSTGGEYGYTF.

The rearrangement joins TRBV2 to TRBJ1-5; D not resolved. Germline lookup yields CDR1 SNHLY and CDR2 FYNNEI. The V and J ends lost 1 base and 5 bases respectively, with 12 bases between them. There are 15 residues in the CDR3. The CDR3 DNA sequence: TGTGCCAGCAGTGAAGGGTTTCGGTTTGATCAGCCCCAGCATTTT. It yields the protein CASSEGFRFDQPQHF.

The gene calls are TRBV13 and TRBJ1-2, with 7 bases fitting TRBD1. The CDR3 consists of 15 residues. The germline V gene has CDR1 PRHDT and CDR2 FYEKMQ (reference sequence). Unmatched junction bases numbered 8, after V lost 5 bases and J lost 2 bases. CDR3 residues: CASSPWGQFNYGYTF. The CDR3 coding sequence is TGTGCCAGCAGCCCCTGGGGACAGTTCAACTATGGCTACACCTTC. Drawing the rest from reference TRBV13 and TRBJ1-2, the complete variable domain is AAGVIQSPRHLIKEKRETATLKCYPIPRHDTVYWYQQGPGQDPQFLISFYEKMQSDKGSIPDRFSAQQFSDYHSELNMSSLELGDSALYFCASSPWGQFNYGYTFGSGTRLTVV.

This clone was counted between two and nine times. The chain employs TRBV7-8 and TRBJ2-7, with D possibly being TRBD1 (6 bases). Germline V gene data show CDR1 as SGHVS and CDR2 as FQNEAQ. The CDR3 is made up of 15 amino acids. Deletions cut 1 base from V and 4 bases from J, with 14 bases between. CDR3 amino acids: CASSLGRTATYEQYF. CDR3 DNA: TGTGCCAGCAGCTTAGGGAGGACAGCCACTTACGAGCAGTACTTC.

J is TRBJ1-3 and V is TRBV5-1, with D unresolved. The CDR3 sequence is 17 residues long. Germline V gives CDR1 SGHRS, CDR2 YFSETQ. Trimming pared 2 bases from V and 0 bases from J, leaving 15 bases between. The CDR3 sequence: CASSFRGSGDSGNTIYF. The CDR3 nucleotides read TGCGCCAGCAGCTTTCGAGGGTCGGGAGACTCTGGAAACACCATATATTTT. The complete variable domain, with remaining parts taken from reference TRBV5-1 and TRBJ1-3, reads KAGVTQTPRYLIKTRGQQVTLSCSPISGHRSVSWYQQTPGQGLQFLFEYFSETQRNKGNFPGRFSGRQFSNSRSEMNVSTLELGDSALYLCASSFRGSGDSGNTIYFGEGSWLTVV.

The chain links TRBV28 to TRBJ1-2; D might be TRBD1 (6 bases). The CDR3 runs 13 residues. CDR1 is MDHEN, CDR2 SYDVKM, per germline. V lost 6 bases and J lost 4, with 12 bases in between. CDR3 nucleotide sequence: TGTGCCAGCAGCCGAGGGGGGGTCTATGGCTACACCTTC. Protein product: CASSRGGVYGYTF.

This clone has only one observation. The chain joins TRBV7-9 to TRBJ2-5; TRBD1 matches 11 bases. This CDR3 has 15 amino acids. Germline assignment: CDR1 SEHNR and CDR2 FQNEAQ (reference sequence). Trimming took 5 bases from V and 1 from J; bases not matched to a gene: 3. Here the CDR3 DNA reads TGTGCCAGCAGCCTCGGGACAGGGGGCCAAGAGACCCAGTACTTC. It translates to CASSLGTGGQETQYF.

The V gene is TRBV27, the J gene TRBJ1-1, with 8 nucleotides matching TRBD1. Losses at the gene ends were 5 bases for V and 5 bases for J; bases not matched to a gene: 16. The CDR3 has 17 amino acids. Per the germline V gene, CDR1 is MNHEY and CDR2 is SMNVEV (reference sequence). CDR3 region: CASSRRLQGARWTEAFF. CDR3 nucleotides: TGTGCCAGCAGTCGGCGCCTTCAGGGGGCGCGGTGGACTGAAGCTTTCTTT.

V is TRBV7-9 and J is TRBJ1-1, with D perhaps TRBD1 (5 bases). The germline V and J ends were trimmed by 6 bases and 1 base, with 12 bases remaining between them. The length of the CDR3 is 14 residues. CDR1 SEHNR and CDR2 FQNEAQ come from the germline V gene (reference sequence). The CDR3 DNA reads as TGTGCCAGCAGGTACACGGGGGGGAACACTGAAGCTTTCTTT. It translates to CASRYTGGNTEAFF.

The chain links TRBV7-6 to TRBJ2-3; weak D call: TRBD1 (5 bases). The V end was cut by 5 bases, the J end by 2 bases, with 8 bases between. The CDR3 loop spans 13 amino acids. The V gene's germline CDR1 is SGHVS and CDR2 FNYEAQ. The CDR3 sequence: CASSIGATDTQYF. The CDR3 DNA reads as TGTGCCAGCAGCATAGGGGCCACAGATACGCAGTATTTT.

For the CDR3, the DNA is TGTGCCAGCAGTAAAGGACAGCGGAACACTGAAGCTTTCTTT. Translated, it gives CASSKGQRNTEAFF. V is TRBV6-1 and J is TRBJ1-1, with a weak D call TRBD1 (6 bases). Trimming shortened V by 5 bases and J by 1 base, and 11 bases separated the two germline ends. Germline V gene lookup returns CDR1 MNHNS and CDR2 SASEGT. The CDR3 covers 14 residues.

V and J are TRBV2 and TRBJ2-3, with 9 positions matching TRBD2. CDR3 length: 17 residues. J gave up 5 bases and V 2 bases, and 11 bases lay outside the gene matches. Germline-derived CDR1 and CDR2 are SNHLY and FYNNEI. CDR3 nucleotides: TGTGCCAGCAGTGAATTAGGGACTAGCAACTTTAGAGATACGCAGTATTTT. Translating it yields CASSELGTSNFRDTQYF.

This chain joins TRBV28 and TRBJ1-5; tentatively, D is TRBD1 (6 bases). Germline V gene lookup returns CDR1 MDHEN and CDR2 SYDVKM. Trimming pared 7 bases from V and 0 bases from J, leaving 31 bases between. The CDR3 is 21 amino acids. In DNA, the CDR3 is TGTGCCAGCACCTCAAGATGGTTTGTCAAACAGGGATTTTATAGCAATCAGCCCCAGCATTTT. This gives the protein CASTSRWFVKQGFYSNQPQHF.

This rearrangement joins TRBV6-5 to TRBJ2-1, with TRBD2 matching 8 bases. After removal of 3 bases from V and 9 bases from J, the junction contained 10 bases not matched to a gene. This CDR3 comprises 15 residues. The germline gives CDR1 MNHEY, CDR2 SVGAGI. The CDR3 sequence is CASSYPGGKRGEQFF. CDR3 DNA: TGTGCCAGCAGTTATCCGGGAGGGAAGAGGGGTGAGCAGTTCTTC.

The chain combines TRBV19 with TRBJ1-5; D is perhaps TRBD1 (5 bases). The CDR3 has 13 residues. The ends were cut back, 3 bases at V and 7 bases at J, with 10 bases in the middle. CDR1 is LNHDA and CDR2 is SQIVND in the germline V gene (reference sequence). The CDR3 nucleotides read TGTGCCAGTAGTATCCGGGGGAAGCAGCCCCAGCATTTT. The encoded protein is CASSIRGKQPQHF.

This clone has just a few counts. The chain joins TRBV4-2 to TRBJ2-2; tentative D call: TRBD2 (5 bases). CDR3 length: 16 amino acids. The germline V and J ends were trimmed by 0 bases and 0 bases, with 8 bases remaining between them. CDR1 is LGHNA, CDR2 YNFKEQ, per germline. The CDR3: CASSQEGGANTGELFF. The CDR3 DNA sequence: TGTGCCAGCAGCCAAGAAGGAGGAGCGAACACCGGGGAGCTGTTTTTT.

The rearrangement joins TRBV28 to TRBJ1-2; 9 nucleotides align to TRBD1. The CDR3 consists of 15 residues. Germline CDR1 and CDR2: MDHEN and SYDVKM. J gave up 7 bases and V 2 bases, and 8 bases lay outside the gene matches. The CDR3 region is CASSLEGTGRVGYTF. The CDR3 DNA is TGTGCCAGCAGTTTAGAGGGGACAGGGCGTGTTGGCTACACCTTC.

This rearrangement joins TRBV15 to TRBJ2-5, with 13 bases lining up with TRBD2. The germline CDR1 and CDR2 sequences are LNHNV and YYDKDF (reference sequence). This CDR3 comprises 16 residues. V gave up 1 base and J gave up 4 bases; unmatched junction bases: 3. CDR3 DNA sequence: TGTGCCACCAGCAGAGGTGGACTAGCGGGGGTAGAGACCCAGTACTTC. Its translation is CATSRGGLAGVETQYF.

The genes are TRBV27 and TRBJ1-5, with D uncertain. Trimming pared 5 bases from V and 0 bases from J, leaving 11 bases between. The CDR3 extends over 15 amino acids. Germline CDR1 MNHEY, CDR2 SMNVEV (reference sequence). CDR3 loop: CASSPRTPSNQPQHF. Written as DNA, the CDR3 is TGTGCCAGCAGTCCAAGGACTCCTAGCAATCAGCCCCAGCATTTT.

CDR3 DNA: TGTGCCAGCACCAGGAATCAGCCCCAGCATTTT. Translated, it gives CASTRNQPQHF. The chain recombines TRBV28 with TRBJ1-5, with unresolved D. CDR3 length equals 11 residues. Looked up from germline, CDR1 is MDHEN and CDR2 is SYDVKM. V lost 7 bases and J lost 4, with 5 bases in between.